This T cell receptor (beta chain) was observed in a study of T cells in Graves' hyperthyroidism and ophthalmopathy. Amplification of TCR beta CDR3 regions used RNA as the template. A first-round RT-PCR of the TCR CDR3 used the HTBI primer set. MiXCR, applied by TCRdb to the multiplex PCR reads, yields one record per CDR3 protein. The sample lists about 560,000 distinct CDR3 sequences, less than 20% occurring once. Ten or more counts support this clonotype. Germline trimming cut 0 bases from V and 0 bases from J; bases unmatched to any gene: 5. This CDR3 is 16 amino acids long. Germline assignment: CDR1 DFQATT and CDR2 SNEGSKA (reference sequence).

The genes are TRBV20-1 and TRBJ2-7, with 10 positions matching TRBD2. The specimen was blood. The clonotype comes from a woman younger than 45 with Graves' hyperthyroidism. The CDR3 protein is CSARDWPSGSSYEQYF. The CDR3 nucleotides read TGCAGTGCTAGAGATTGGCCTAGCGGGAGCTCCTACGAGCAGTACTTC.